A selection of T cell receptor beta chains follows, all from one sample in a study of Graves' ophthalmopathy and Graves' hyperthyroidism. In TCRdb, the multiplex PCR reads were re-called with MiXCR into one record per CDR3 protein. Of under 400,000 distinct CDR3 sequences in the sample, roughly 15% are singletons; the top ten hold approximately 13%. The sequenced sample consisted of peripheral blood. Receptors originate from an adult man with Graves' ophthalmopathy. Both conserved end residues are part of each CDR3. Fields, in order: J gene, V gene, D gene, CDR3 length, CDR3 protein. The D gene is left open where the match is weak.

J: TRBJ1-1; V: TRBV30; D: -; length: 13; CDR3: CAWSFGGGTEAFF
J: TRBJ2-7; V: TRBV6-5; D: -; length: 14; CDR3: CASSYSRGNGEQYF
J: TRBJ2-5; V: TRBV20-1; D: TRBD2; length: 16; CDR3: CSARVVAGGPGETQYF
J: TRBJ1-5; V: TRBV6-2/TRBV6-3; D: TRBD1; length: 13; CDR3: CASSRTGDQPQHF
J: TRBJ1-2; V: TRBV6-2/TRBV6-3; D: -; length: 15; CDR3: CASSSYDRPNYGYTF
J: TRBJ1-1; V: TRBV10-1; D: -; length: 12; CDR3: CAGSEMVTEAFF
J: TRBJ1-1; V: TRBV15; D: -; length: 18; CDR3: CATSRDRLGGDAETEAFF
J: TRBJ1-2; V: TRBV5-1; D: TRBD1; length: 14; CDR3: CASSTGTEDYGYTF
J: TRBJ2-7; V: TRBV11-2; D: -; length: 14; CDR3: CASRMTAGSYEQYF
J: TRBJ2-7; V: TRBV12-3/TRBV12-4; D: -; length: 14; CDR3: CASTRGRGTYEQYF
J: TRBJ2-2; V: TRBV6-2/TRBV6-3; D: -; length: 14; CDR3: CASSYSSNTGELFF
J: TRBJ2-7; V: TRBV20-1; D: TRBD2; length: 12; CDR3: CSARLADYEQYF
J: TRBJ2-7; V: TRBV20-1; D: TRBD2; length: 14; CDR3: CSASVSSGSYEQYF
J: TRBJ1-1; V: TRBV28; D: -; length: 13; CDR3: CASSSAGPTEAFF
J: TRBJ1-1; V: TRBV27; D: -; length: 12; CDR3: CANAGRRTEAFF
J: TRBJ2-5; V: TRBV28; D: TRBD1; length: 15; CDR3: CASSSAGQGRETQYF
J: TRBJ1-2; V: TRBV6-1; D: -; length: 12; CDR3: CASRLGDYGYTF
J: TRBJ1-1; V: TRBV7-8; D: -; length: 14; CDR3: CASSTRTRNTEAFF
J: TRBJ1-5; V: TRBV30; D: -; length: 13; CDR3: CAWSTHQNQPQHF
J: TRBJ1-1; V: TRBV28; D: -; length: 14; CDR3: CASRPQGKFTEAFF
J: TRBJ2-7; V: TRBV14; D: TRBD2; length: 14; CDR3: CASSQEVSGYEQYF
J: TRBJ1-5; V: TRBV24-1; D: TRBD1; length: 14; CDR3: CATSPGQGGQPQHF
J: TRBJ1-1; V: TRBV12-3/TRBV12-4; D: TRBD1; length: 16; CDR3: CASSRSLGQANTEAFF
J: TRBJ1-1; V: TRBV19; D: -; length: 15; CDR3: CASSLATVRTARPFF
J: TRBJ1-1; V: TRBV30; D: -; length: 13; CDR3: CAWSAVLGAEAFF
J: TRBJ1-2; V: TRBV20-1; D: -; length: 14; CDR3: CSAVAAGDGYGYTF
J: TRBJ2-7; V: TRBV12-3/TRBV12-4; D: -; length: 13; CDR3: CASSGGNVGEQYF
J: TRBJ1-2; V: TRBV3-1; D: -; length: 15; CDR3: CASSQDLGRDYGYTF
J: TRBJ1-3; V: TRBV12-3/TRBV12-4; D: -; length: 13; CDR3: CAIDMLSGNTIYF